This T cell receptor beta chain was sequenced in a study of shared clonotypes between healthy human individuals. Repertoires were generated with immunoSEQ multiplex PCR, while TCRdb's copy carries only in-frame clones and drops some. The data contain around 600,000 clones, roughly 96% of them singletons. Naivety among CD8 cells was defined by CD45RO negativity and positive CCR7 selection, thereby excluding terminally differentiated effector memory CD45RA+ cells. The CDR3 is 16 amino acids. Trimming pared 4 bases from V and 7 bases from J, leaving 17 bases between. CDR1 and CDR2 from the germline V gene are LNHDA and SQIVND (reference sequence).

The receptor was isolated from a woman in her thirties in good health. Specimen: naive CD8+ T cells sorted from blood. The rearrangement uses TRBV19 and TRBJ2-6; D unresolved. CDR3 residues: CASSTYPETSANVLTF. In DNA, the CDR3 is TGTGCCAGTAGTACATATCCCGAGACAAGCGCCAACGTCCTGACTTTC.